The TCR beta chain under discussion was sequenced for a study of T cell repertoires in cytomegalovirus infection. As concerns this clonotype: Its cognate antigen is unknown.

V lost 1 base, J lost 9 bases, and 9 bases stayed unmatched. The CDR3 sequence is 16 residues long. The germline V gene has CDR1 LNHDA and CDR2 SQIVND (reference sequence). One entry per CDR3 protein, called by TCRdb with MiXCR from the reads. The table lists roughly 500,000 distinct CDR3 sequences, roughly 34% of them singletons, with around a sixth in the top ten. The specimen was cultured PBMCs, collected from culture after CMV antigen stimulation. The chain joins TRBV19 to TRBJ2-1; 10 bases align to TRBD2. This clonotype originated in a human donor in good health (CMV status not recorded). Some clones in this sample may be carry-over from other donors' samples. CDR3 residues: CASSIGTSGMVREQFF. Here the CDR3 DNA reads TGTGCCAGTAGTATAGGGACTAGCGGTATGGTCCGTGAGCAGTTCTTC.